This TCR beta chain stems from a study of shared clonotypes between healthy human individuals. Study-wide findings and caveats: Sorted-subset samples were not fully sequenced, rarefaction indicated. Some clonotypes were shared by all four sorted-subset donors, while others were not shared. The non-shared ones had lower generation probabilities than the shared ones. Sequencing depth was expected to influence donor clonotype sharing.

This clone was found a few times. Antigen unknown. Here immunoSEQ multiplex PCR was the method, and the copy in TCRdb shows in-frame clones only, minus some. The sample lists approximately 1,000,000 clones, about four fifths seen once, with approximately 0.52% in the top ten. The CDR3 is 14 residues long. V lost 6 bases to trimming and J lost 2 bases, with 15 bases between them. CDR1 is SGHDT and CDR2 is YYEEEE in the germline V gene. The rearrangement joins TRBV5-6 to TRBJ2-7; D might be TRBD1 (5 bases). The sequencing sample was made of memory CD4+ T cells from PBMCs. The subset was: CD45RA-negative fraction. This TCR came from a young man in good health. Some clones in this sample may be carry-over from other donors' samples. CDR3 nucleotides: TGTGCCAGCAAGCGACAGTCCATAGCCTACGAGCAGTACTTC. This translates into CASKRQSIAYEQYF.